The clone carrying this T cell receptor (beta chain) was seen a few times. The data derive from a study of OX40 agonist ivuxolimab in advanced cancers. This CDR3 spans 17 amino acids. With 5 bases removed from V and 2 bases from J, the gap between germline ends came to 19 bases. From germline, CDR1 is LNHDA and CDR2 SQIVND (reference sequence). Some clones are missing from TCRdb's copy, which holds only in-frame ones; the method was immunoSEQ multiplex PCR. This sample has 65,000 or so clones, with just over 85% found just once. This sequence originates from an adult with an advanced solid tumor such as melanoma, head and neck, liver or kidney cancer. The J gene is TRBJ2-1, the V gene TRBV19; the D gene could be TRBD1 or TRBD2 (6 bases each). Sequencing was performed on CD4+ or CD8+ T cells sorted from blood, taken in a trial of the OX40 agonist ivuxolimab. Written as DNA, the CDR3 is TGTGCCAGTAGTCCCTTAACTACAGGGAGGCCCTACAATGAGCAGTTCTTC. Protein sequence: CASSPLTTGRPYNEQFF.